This entry features one TCR beta chain sequence. The data stem from a study of cytomegalovirus exposure and HLA in healthy donors. With V trimmed by 1 base and J by 3 bases, 7 bases remained unmatched. Germline CDR1 and CDR2: MDHEN and SYDVKM. The CDR3 has 17 amino acids. Sequencing was performed with immunoSEQ multiplex PCR; in TCRdb, only in-frame clones are kept and a portion is missing. The table has 300,000 to 400,000 clones, 86% seen once; the top ten hold roughly 0.83%. The sequence came from a woman between 18 and 30 years old in good health and CMV-seronegative. The specimen sequenced was PBMCs. The chain joins TRBV28 to TRBJ1-5; 9 bases line up with TRBD1. The CDR3 here is CASSLSGTGTFNQPQHF. The CDR3 DNA reads as TGTGCCAGCAGTTTATCCGGGACAGGGACCTTCAATCAGCCCCAGCATTTT.